This T cell receptor (beta chain) was obtained from a study of post-analysis software for immune sequencing data (dated by TCRdb to about 2015). Regarding the study in general: Disease courses on record covered relapsing-remitting, secondary progressive and progressive-relapsing multiple sclerosis, though some patients had no subtype annotation. The patient repertoires were compared against 11 previously published healthy control repertoires obtained from donors aged roughly 6 to 28 years. A subset of samples was prepared in parallel using single-end sample barcoding, then pooled and co-amplified after Illumina adapter ligation.

Overall study results and their limits: Compared with controls, multiple sclerosis patients had significantly lower normalized Chao1 diversity, a finding suggesting substantial peripheral T-cell clonal expansion. The multiple sclerosis patient group was slightly younger than the control group. Roughly 5 TRBV segments, including TRBV5-6, TRBV5-1 and TRBV20-1, were significantly more frequent in patients than controls. Direct clustering with F measure revealed strong co-clustering of samples prepared in the same batch, which led to a batch-effect correction.

Library creation used PCR. Sequencing used an Illumina HiSeq 2500. To reduce PCR and sequencing biases, unique molecular identifiers were incorporated into the TCR beta cDNA libraries. About 500,000 cDNA molecules were obtained for every 1 to 10 million input T cells, so each molecule roughly corresponded to one T cell. The patient libraries were prepared and sequenced with the same protocol used for the earlier healthy control dataset. Within a given batch, samples were prepared together, multiplexed and sequenced on the same HiSeq lane. Processing in the source paper ran as follows. MIGEC handled the raw barcoded reads, throwing out single-read molecular identifier groups before consensus assembly and CDR3 extraction. Clonotype tables were post-analysed with VDJtools, and diversity was normalized by down-sampling all datasets to the smallest sample size. To correct batch-related cross-sample contamination, repertoire overlap clustering matched CDR3 amino acid sequences but not nucleotide sequences. In TCRdb, the public reads were trimmed at Q25 with fastp and aligned with MiXCR, with productive beta chains retained. CDR3 protein duplicates are merged, each entry listing the most common genes and DNA. The V and J calls come from TCRdb's annotation, not from the publication. The sample includes about 770,000 distinct CDR3 sequences, with about half observed a single time. Together, the top ten hold roughly 4.4% of the sample.

TCR beta repertoires were profiled from peripheral blood of over 10 young patients with multiple sclerosis to demonstrate the VDJtools post-analysis software. Multiple sclerosis patients were children and adolescents aged about 6 to 15 years. In this sample, this clonotype turned up a few times. Its antigen specificity is not known. Per-nucleotide qualities are absent, and no much larger clonotype sits a single base away. CDR3 length: 15 amino acids, cysteine to phenylalanine. The retained sequence is limited to the CDR3, 45 bases, with the frame set at the first base. Reading the germline V gene (reference sequence) gives CDR1 DFQATT and CDR2 SNEGSKA. Trimming leaves V shorter by 0 bases and J shorter by 9 bases, with the junction holding 9 bases beyond the gene matches.

This clonotype originated in a girl aged 5-17 years with multiple sclerosis. Sequences were obtained from blood. The receptor chain draws on TRBV20-1 and TRBJ1-5, with TRBD1 identical over 9 junction bases. At the DNA level, the sequence is TGCAGTGCTAGAGAGGCTGGGACAGGGCTGAGGCCCCAGCATTTT. This sequence encodes CSAREAGTGLRPQHF.